This T cell receptor beta chain is from a study of cytomegalovirus exposure and HLA in healthy donors (dated by TCRdb to about 2017). Context from the whole study: The 666 repertoires of the first cohort and the roughly 120 validation repertoires were produced on the same platform, according to a later analysis. The aim of the study was to test whether cataloging public T cell receptors could identify signatures of past pathogen exposure. Along with the approximately 650-subject first cohort, a separate validation cohort of around 110 different subjects was used. To predict cytomegalovirus infection status, the study brought together high-throughput TCR immunosequencing, statistical association of individual TCRs with disease status, and machine learning. What the study reported, not specific to this receptor: A later analysis found that TCRs clustered in the first cohort also tended to co-occur in the 95 to 150 validation repertoires, with 94% of cluster scores above 0. According to the authors, the approach could potentially be generalized to other disease states and immunological phenotypes. A later analysis lacked HLA typing for the validation cohort, so it scored co-occurrence in that cohort across all 130 or so repertoires. In vitro tests confirmed that a few of the cytomegalovirus-associated TCR beta chains recognize cytomegalovirus antigens. Across donors, most TCR sequences were observed very rarely, whereas some public TCRs were present in many individuals. In both the original and validation cohorts, the classifier was reported to diagnose cytomegalovirus status with high specificity and sensitivity. The study gave a list of under 200 TCR beta chains associated with cytomegalovirus.

Receptor amplification or capture employed the immunoSEQ multiplex PCR assay. The original methods were these. A statistical classification framework was built for diagnosing cytomegalovirus status from the catalog of TCR beta chain sequences. TCRdb took over this immuneACCESS table, retaining in-frame rearrangements with V and J assigned. Such tables are incomplete; in checked studies, under half of the missing clones stem from an unresolved V gene, and the remainder is unexplained. V and J calls and clone size come straight from that table; D and trimming were deduced from the DNA. This sample lists about 360,000 clones; about nine tenths were detected once. Of the sample, around 0.8% falls within the top ten clones. Separate from the approximately 670-subject first cohort, the validation cohort of about 120 subjects was the group to which the donors belonged. Spanning cysteine to phenylalanine, the CDR3 consists of 14 amino acids. Only the CDR3 region is kept as DNA, spanning 42 bases read in frame from base 1. Unmatched junction bases come to 8, with V trimmed by 4 bases and J by 5 bases. Via the germline V gene, CDR1 is SGHVS and CDR2 FNYEAQ.

Notes on this clone: The specificity of this receptor is unknown. Base qualities are not provided; no much larger clone lies one nucleotide away.

Sequences were obtained from PBMCs. The sequence is built from TRBV7-6 and TRBJ2-7; TRBD1 fits 7 bases in the junction. The receptor was derived from a woman aged 18-29 years in good health and CMV-seronegative. Here the CDR3 is given as CASSSYQGVHEQYF. The DNA is TGTGCCAGCAGCTCATATCAGGGGGTTCACGAGCAGTACTTC.